This TCR beta chain comes out of a study of T cell repertoires in aging, cancer and after chemotherapy. Multiplex touch-down PCR with TRB-A/B primers amplified rearranged V-D-J TRB sequences. MiXCR, applied by TCRdb to the multiplex PCR reads, yields one record per CDR3 protein. The sample lists 1,500 to 2,000 distinct CDR3 sequences, about 23% occurring once. Peripheral blood genomic DNA, not sorted cells or RNA, was the template. This clonotype was detected a few times. Its antigen is as yet unknown. Findings of the study overall: Untreated cancer patients had significantly lower blood TCR diversity than age-matched healthy donors. Loss of evenness, beyond lost richness, contributed to age-related TCR diversity decline in cancer patients.

The CDR3 has 15 residues. Germline CDR1 reads DFQATT; CDR2 reads SNEGSKA (reference sequence). The V gene lost 2 bases and the J gene lost 2 bases, with 13 bases spanning the gap. V and J are TRBV20-1 and TRBJ2-1; the D is unclear. The sample taken for sequencing was blood. The clonotype was recovered from a human donor with a solid tumor. The CDR3 reads CSARSRATTYNEQFF. The DNA of the CDR3 is TGCAGTGCTAGATCTCGAGCCACCACCTACAATGAGCAGTTCTTC.